The 8 T cell receptor beta chains below were found in one sample sequenced in a study of blood T cells in healthy people across ages. A second roughly 7 to 12 cycle PCR used barcoded and J-beta primers. MiXCR, run by TCRdb on the 5' RACE reads, gives a single entry per CDR3 protein. The data show roughly 700,000 distinct CDR3 sequences, around 48% seen once. The material sequenced was blood. Receptors were obtained from a woman aged 60-75 years in good health.

This clonotype showed up just a few times. This chain joins TRBV20-1 and TRBJ1-1; 10 bases line up with TRBD1. The CDR3 totals 14 residues. Germline lookup yields CDR1 DFQATT and CDR2 SNEGSKA (reference sequence). V was pared by 1 base and J by 10 bases, with 9 bases of the junction left unmatched. The CDR3 sequence is CSARAPGQGVVAFF. DNA of the CDR3: TGCAGTGCTAGAGCCCCTGGACAGGGGGTAGTAGCTTTCTTT.

This clonotype turned up a few times. V gene TRBV20-1 combines with J gene TRBJ2-6, with D possibly TRBD2 on 7 matching bases. V was trimmed by 4 bases and J by 0 bases, leaving 19 bases between them. The CDR3 contains 18 residues. The germline gives CDR1 DFQATT, CDR2 SNEGSKA (reference sequence). The CDR3 DNA reads TGCAGTGCTAATGCGGGGGCAGTTCGTGTCTCTGGGGCCAACGTCCTGACTTTC. This encodes CSANAGAVRVSGANVLTF.

The chain employs TRBV4-3 and TRBJ1-6, with 9 positions matching TRBD1. The CDR3 spans 15 residues. Trimming took 0 bases from V and 7 from J; bases not matched to a gene: 1. Germline CDR1 LGHNA, CDR2 YSLEER. The CDR3 is CASSQEGTGNSPLHF. CDR3 DNA: TGCGCCAGCAGCCAAGAGGGGACAGGGAATTCACCCCTCCACTTT.

V gene TRBV4-2 combines with J gene TRBJ2-1; TRBD2 matches at 11 bases. The CDR3 is made up of 15 amino acids. The germline V gene encodes CDR1 LGHNA and CDR2 YNFKEQ. The V gene end was trimmed by 0 bases and the J gene end by 9 bases; junction bases not matched to a gene: 4. DNA of the CDR3: TGTGCCAGCAGCCAAGAACTAGCGGGAGTTCGTGAGCAGTTCTTC. It specifies CASSQELAGVREQFF.

This clonotype came up a few times. The CDR3, as DNA: TGCAGTGAGAAAAGGGGTACAGATACGCAGTATTTT. Amino acids: CSEKRGTDTQYF. The gene calls are TRBV20-1 and TRBJ2-3; possible D gene TRBD1, 5 bases. In germline, CDR1 is DFQATT, CDR2 SNEGSKA (reference sequence). The germline V and J ends were trimmed by 7 bases and 3 bases, with 11 bases remaining between them. The CDR3 length is 12 residues.

Points on this clonotype: This may be a read error: a much more frequent sequence differs by one nucleotide. The J gene is TRBJ1-4, the V gene TRBV6-2 or TRBV6-3; possibly TRBD1 for D (6 bases). Germline V CDR1 and CDR2: MNHEY, SVGEGT. CDR3 length: 14 residues. CDR3 region: CVSSYGQKNEKLFF. CDR3 in DNA: TGTGTCAGCAGTTACGGACAGAAAAATGAAAAACTGTTTTTT.

The CDR3 DNA follows: TGCAGCGTTGAAAGGGGCGGCGGCTACACCTTC. Translating gives CSVERGGGYTF. V usage is TRBV29-1 and J usage is TRBJ1-2, with D possibly TRBD1 on 5 matching bases. With 2 bases removed from V and 8 bases from J, the gap between germline ends came to 9 bases. CDR1 and CDR2 from the germline V gene are SQVTM and ANQGSEA. The CDR3 is 11 amino acids.

This clonotype was observed a handful of times. The CDR3 is CASSSQGYTEAFF. The CDR3, as DNA: TGTGCCAGCAGCTCTCAGGGGTACACTGAAGCTTTCTTT. The rearrangement uses TRBV7-2 and TRBJ1-1, with a possible D match to TRBD1 (6 bases). V lost 4 bases, J lost 3 bases, and 9 bases lay in between. Germline V lookup: CDR1 SGHTA, CDR2 FQGNSA. The CDR3 is made up of 13 amino acids.